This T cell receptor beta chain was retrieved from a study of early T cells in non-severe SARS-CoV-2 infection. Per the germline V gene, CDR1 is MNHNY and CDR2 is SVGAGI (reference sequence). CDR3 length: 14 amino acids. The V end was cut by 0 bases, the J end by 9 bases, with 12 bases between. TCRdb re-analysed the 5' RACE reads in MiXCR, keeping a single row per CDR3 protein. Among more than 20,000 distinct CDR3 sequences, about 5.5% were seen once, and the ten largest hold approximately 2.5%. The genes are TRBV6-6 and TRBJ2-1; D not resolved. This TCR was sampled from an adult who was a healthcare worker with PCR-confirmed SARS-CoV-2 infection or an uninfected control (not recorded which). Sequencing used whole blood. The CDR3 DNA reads TGTGCCAGCAGTTACTCTCCATCCCGGCCTGAGCAGTTCTTC. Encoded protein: CASSYSPSRPEQFF.